These 6 T cell receptor beta chains were sequenced from one sample in a study of blood T cell repertoires in COVID-19. Method: immunoSEQ multiplex PCR; TCRdb's copy keeps in-frame clones and lacks some. Seen here are about 160,000 clones, approximately 86% observed once, and the top ten hold roughly 7%. The specimen sequenced was peripheral blood. These receptors all come from a woman aged 40 to 55 with COVID-19, enrolled during active disease.

The V call is TRBV14, the J call TRBJ1-1, with D maybe TRBD1 (5 bases). The germline gives CDR1 SGHDN, CDR2 FVKESK. This CDR3 spans 15 amino acids. The V and J ends lost 1 base and 5 bases respectively, with 14 bases between them. In DNA, the CDR3 is TGTGCCAGCAGCCAAGGGCAGGCCCGGGGGACTGAAGCTTTCTTT. This codes for CASSQGQARGTEAFF.

This rearrangement joins TRBV19 to TRBJ2-1; 11 bases are shared with TRBD2. CDR1 and CDR2 (germline): LNHDA, SQIVND (reference sequence). J lost 5 bases, V lost 6 bases, and 6 bases had no gene match. The CDR3 loop spans 15 amino acids. The CDR3 reads CASRTGLAVNNEQFF. CDR3 nucleotide sequence: TGTGCCAGTAGGACGGGACTAGCGGTCAACAATGAGCAGTTCTTC.

The V call is TRBV28, the J call TRBJ1-5; 8 bases are shared with TRBD1. Trimming cost V 10 bases and J 1 base; bases outside gene matches: 9. Germline V gene data show CDR1 as MDHEN and CDR2 as SYDVKM. The CDR3 sequence is 15 residues long. CDR3 coding DNA: TGTGCCACCCAGACAGGGGTCGCCAGCAATCAGCCCCAGCATTTT. It yields the protein CATQTGVASNQPQHF.

The CDR3 DNA sequence: TGTGCCAGCAGCAAAGACGGGAAGGACCGGGGGACCGAGCAGTACGTC. Its protein is CASSKDGKDRGTEQYV. This rearrangement joins TRBV21-1 to TRBJ2-7; the DNA was not compared with TRBD2, the D call given in the table. TRBV21-1 is designated a pseudogene. The length of the CDR3 is 16 residues.

This clone was seen once. The V call is TRBV19, the J call TRBJ2-7; 8 bases are shared with TRBD1. V gave up 6 bases and J gave up 6 bases; unmatched junction bases: 7. Germline CDR1 LNHDA, CDR2 SQIVND (reference sequence). This CDR3 has 13 amino acids. CDR3 loop: CASSPGQVAEQYF. The CDR3 coding sequence is TGTGCCAGTAGCCCGGGACAGGTCGCCGAGCAGTACTTC.

The V gene is TRBV10-1, the J gene TRBJ2-5, with a possible D match to TRBD2 (6 bases). CDR1 is WNHNN, CDR2 SYGVQD, per germline (reference sequence). CDR3 length equals 16 residues. V gave up 2 bases and J gave up 4 bases, with 17 bases separating them. CDR3 DNA sequence: TGCGCCAGCAGTGAGGGTCGGCGGGGTTCTCGAGAGACCCAGTACTTC. This gives the protein CASSEGRRGSRETQYF.